Listed below are T cell receptor beta chains from one sample, sequenced in a study of monozygotic twins with inflammatory bowel disease. TCRdb reprocessed the 5' RACE reads, keeping one entry per CDR3 protein, no DNA. This table holds roughly 200,000 distinct CDR3 sequences. The sequencing input was blood. These receptors came from a human donor with ulcerative colitis or Crohn's disease, or a healthy co-twin of an affected twin (not recorded which). Each CDR3 is given with its conserved first and last residue. Fields, in order: J gene, V gene, CDR3 protein.

>TRBJ1-6|TRBV6-1
CASRGTGASNSPLHF
>TRBJ2-3|TRBV5-1
CASSLGTDSTDTQYF
>TRBJ1-5|TRBV19
CASSIQKNGPQHF
>TRBJ1-2|TRBV5-1
CASRLGTDYGYTF
>TRBJ2-2|TRBV12-3/TRBV12-4
CASSSRGPQAGELFF
>TRBJ1-1|TRBV5-1
CASSLGGRANTEAFF
>TRBJ2-1|TRBV12-3/TRBV12-4
CASSLGGRFGNEQFF
>TRBJ2-1|TRBV10-3
CAISEWRTPNEQFF
>TRBJ1-1|TRBV30
CAWNQGNTEAFF
>TRBJ2-7|TRBV27
CASSLDRRYEQYF
>TRBJ2-1|TRBV19
CASSTRLGDEQFF
>TRBJ2-3|TRBV19
CASSISRRGDTQYF
>TRBJ1-2|TRBV25-1
CVSRRQGTDYGYTF
>TRBJ2-3|TRBV2
CASRGEGTQYF
>TRBJ2-3|TRBV5-1
CASSLGRTDTQYF
>TRBJ2-7|TRBV6-1
CASSRKRDSTYEQYF
>TRBJ2-2|TRBV20-1
CSARLKREGNTGELFF
>TRBJ2-7|TRBV10-3
CAISAPVEGSYEQYF
>TRBJ2-5|TRBV9
CASSTYPHRGLAETQYF
>TRBJ2-7|TRBV6-5
CASSNHNSYEQYF
>TRBJ2-7|TRBV7-2
CASSRYSQPYEQYF
>TRBJ2-7|TRBV4-1
CASSQAPWGYEQYF
>TRBJ2-3|TRBV7-2
CASSLLAGQTDTQYF
>TRBJ1-5|TRBV28
CASSPLLSQPQHF
>TRBJ2-7|TRBV30
CAWSLGQGSHEQYF
>TRBJ2-3|TRBV10-3
CAISESNGGGAKDTQYF
>TRBJ2-1|TRBV5-1
CASSLGRQVNEQFF
>TRBJ2-7|TRBV7-2
CASSLNRGGTYEQYF
>TRBJ2-7|TRBV6-1
CASSRGGEAFSYEQYF
>TRBJ2-1|TRBV4-2
CASSQARGSYNEQFF
>TRBJ1-1|TRBV13
CASSLTAYTEAFF
>TRBJ1-4|TRBV7-2
CASSVGVPNEKLFF